One sample yielded the 20 T cell receptor beta chains listed below, sequenced in a study of T-cell memory formation after mild COVID-19. TCRdb recomputed calls from the 5' RACE reads with MiXCR, one row per CDR3 protein. The sample lists hundreds of thousands of distinct CDR3 sequences; 20% were seen once. The specimen was PBMCs or a T cell subset sorted from them (not recorded which). The origin of the receptors is an adult woman who had mild COVID-19 (a few samples of this study predate the infection). Cell type and time point are not known.

This clonotype was seen a handful of times. This chain uses TRBV24-1 with TRBJ2-7, with 9 bases that match TRBD1. The CDR3 contains 15 residues. The germline V gene encodes CDR1 KGHDR and CDR2 SFDVKD. V was clipped by 4 bases and J by 5 bases; unmatched bases: 8. The CDR3 coding sequence is TGTGCCACCAGTGACCCCGGGACAGGGCCCCACGAGCAGTACTTC. This gives the protein CATSDPGTGPHEQYF.

The J gene is TRBJ1-1, the V gene TRBV10-3, with 7 bases matching TRBD1. The length of the CDR3 is 16 residues. Per germline, CDR1 ENHRY and CDR2 SYGVKD. J gave up 6 bases and V 3 bases, and 13 bases lay outside the gene matches. The CDR3 coding sequence is TGTGCCATCAGTGAAATCGGGGAGACAGGGCGAGCTGAAGCTTTCTTT. This gives the protein CAISEIGETGRAEAFF.

The chain uses TRBV7-8 and TRBJ2-5; 7 nucleotides agree with TRBD2. V dropped 0 bases and J dropped 6; count of bases not matched to a gene: 10. This CDR3 has 16 amino acids. Germline CDR1 and CDR2: SGHVS and FQNEAQ. The CDR3 sequence: CASSLAPTSAQQTQYF. The CDR3 nucleotides read TGTGCCAGCAGCTTAGCCCCCACTAGCGCGCAACAGACCCAGTACTTC.

This clonotype was seen only a few times. J is TRBJ1-1 and V is TRBV4-1; D is perhaps TRBD1 (5 bases). Germline values: CDR1 MGHRA, CDR2 YSYEKL. This CDR3 contains 20 residues. The V gene lost 0 bases and the J gene lost 3 bases, with 26 bases spanning the gap. In nucleotides, the CDR3 is TGCGCCAGCAGCCAAGATCCGATGGAGGTTTGGGGACGGGGGGACACTGAAGCTTTCTTT. Amino acids: CASSQDPMEVWGRGDTEAFF.

The J gene is TRBJ2-6, the V gene TRBV19, with D perhaps TRBD1 or TRBD2 (5 bases each). V gave up 7 bases and J gave up 2 bases, with 9 bases separating them. Looked up from germline, CDR1 is LNHDA and CDR2 is SQIVND (reference sequence). The CDR3 is 14 amino acids. The CDR3, as DNA: TGTGCCAGTAAGTCGGGGCCTGGGGCCAACGTCCTGACTTTC. Its protein is CASKSGPGANVLTF. The full variable domain, its missing parts supplied by reference TRBV19 and TRBJ2-6, is DGGITQSPKYLFRKEGQNVTLSCEQNLNHDAMYWYRQDPGQGLRLIYYSQIVNDFQKGDIAEGYSVSREKKESFPLTVTSAQKNPTAFYLCASKSGPGANVLTFGAGSRLTVL.

A few counts support this clonotype. The CDR3 region has the DNA TGTGCCAGCAGCCCGACAGGGTCACTTTCAAACACGCAGTATTTT. Its translation is CASSPTGSLSNTQYF. V gene TRBV12-3 or TRBV12-4 combines with J gene TRBJ2-3, with TRBD1 matching 7 bases. V dropped 6 bases and J dropped 9; count of bases not matched to a gene: 15. CDR3 length: 15 amino acids.

The chain employs TRBV7-9 and TRBJ1-2; D is unresolved. Trimming cost V 6 bases and J 4 bases, with 18 bases left between them. This CDR3 region has 15 residues. CDR1 is SEHNR, CDR2 FQNEAQ, per germline (reference sequence). CDR3 DNA: TGTGCCAGCAGTCAGGAAACTCCAAGTCTCTATGGCTACACCTTC. The encoded protein is CASSQETPSLYGYTF.

This clonotype appeared a few times. The chain has TRBV5-6 and TRBJ2-7; unclear D gene. Germline assignment: CDR1 SGHDT and CDR2 YYEEEE. The CDR3 sequence is 14 residues long. The V end lost 0 bases, the J end lost 3 bases, and 10 bases lay between the germline ends. CDR3 nucleotides: TGTGCCAGCAGCTTGGAGTCCGACCTCTACGAGCAGTACTTC. It encodes CASSLESDLYEQYF.

Comment on this clonotype: The junction and the germline gene differ at one end; a read error may be behind it. J is TRBJ1-5 and V is TRBV20-1, with no clear D. Germline lookup yields CDR1 DFQATT and CDR2 SNEGSKA (reference sequence). This CDR3 is built from 13 residues. CDR3: CSAMGFSNQPQHF. The CDR3 coding sequence is TGCAGTGCTATGGGGTTTAGCAACCAGCCCCAGCATTTT.

The J gene is TRBJ2-7, the V gene TRBV15; 9 positions agree with TRBD2. Germline loops: CDR1 LNHNV, CDR2 YYDKDF (reference sequence). The CDR3 is made up of 14 amino acids. The ends lost 6 bases at V and 6 bases at J; junction bases unmatched: 9. In nucleotides, the CDR3 is TGTGCCACCAGATTAGCGGGAGACATCCTCGAGCAGTACTTC. This sequence encodes CATRLAGDILEQYF.

V gene TRBV7-9 combines with J gene TRBJ1-2; D remains unclear. In germline, CDR1 is SEHNR, CDR2 FQNEAQ (reference sequence). The CDR3 length is 15 residues. V was pared by 5 bases and J by 0 bases, with 13 bases between. The CDR3: CASSPREQANYGYTF. The CDR3, as DNA: TGTGCCAGCAGCCCTAGGGAGCAGGCTAACTATGGCTACACCTTC.

The rearrangement uses TRBV4-3 and TRBJ1-1; D might be TRBD1 (5 bases). Germline CDR1 reads LGHNA; CDR2 reads YSLEER. V lost 4 bases and J 5 bases, leaving 14 bases between the germline ends. The CDR3 covers 14 residues. In DNA, the CDR3 is TGCGCCAGCAGCCTGTGGGGGACGGGGACTGAAGCTTTCTTT. Translating gives CASSLWGTGTEAFF.

In regard to this clonotype: One end of the junction fails to match germline, which may point to a read error. This chain connects TRBV5-5 to TRBJ2-1; D possibly matches TRBD1 or TRBD2 (5 bases each). The CDR3 has 14 residues. Germline V gives CDR1 SGHKS, CDR2 YYEKEE (reference sequence). The CDR3 protein is CASSLEWGSNERFF. The CDR3 nucleotides are TGTGCCAGCAGCTTGGAGTGGGGGAGTAATGAGCGGTTCTTC.

This clonotype has more than one count but fewer than ten. This rearrangement joins TRBV29-1 to TRBJ1-2; D is undetermined. The CDR3 is 12 residues long. V gave up 3 bases and J gave up 4 bases, with 9 bases separating them. Germline V gene sequence: CDR1 SQVTM, CDR2 ANQGSEA. The CDR3 DNA is TGCAGCGTTGAGAGTCAGTCCTATGGCTACACCTTC. This sequence encodes CSVESQSYGYTF.

This clonotype was counted between two and nine times. The chain uses TRBV27 and TRBJ2-1; a weak D match, TRBD1 (6 bases). Germline V CDR1 and CDR2: MNHEY, SMNVEV (reference sequence). The V and J ends lost 4 bases and 9 bases respectively, with 19 bases between them. This CDR3 region has 15 residues. The CDR3: CASSSYRVRGSEQFF. CDR3 nucleotides: TGTGCCAGCAGTTCGTACAGGGTGCGCGGTAGTGAGCAGTTCTTC.

The genes are TRBV20-1 and TRBJ2-6, with TRBD1 matching over 7 bases. The CDR3 is made up of 16 amino acids. V dropped 3 bases and J dropped 0; count of bases not matched to a gene: 5. The germline V gene encodes CDR1 DFQATT and CDR2 SNEGSKA (reference sequence). In DNA form, the CDR3 reads TGCAGTGCTAGCCGCCAGGGGGACTCTGGGGCCAACGTCCTGACTTTC. Amino acid sequence: CSASRQGDSGANVLTF.

This clonotype was counted only a few times. The rearrangement uses TRBV12-3 or TRBV12-4 and TRBJ2-7; D not certain. V lost 1 base and J lost 4, with 5 bases in between. The CDR3 extends over 12 amino acids. The CDR3 loop is CASSLGQYEQYF. The CDR3 bases are TGTGCCAGCAGTTTAGGTCAGTACGAGCAGTACTTC.

This chain connects TRBV5-1 to TRBJ1-1; 9 bases are shared with TRBD1. V shed 4 bases, J shed 1 base, and the junction held 14 bases outside the gene matches. Germline CDR1 is SGHRS and CDR2 is YFSETQ. This CDR3 comprises 18 residues. The CDR3: CASSEPQGAIRSNTEAFF. DNA of the CDR3: TGCGCCAGCAGCGAACCACAGGGGGCGATTAGATCGAACACTGAAGCTTTCTTT.

This clonotype was detected only a few times. The V gene is TRBV6-1, the J gene TRBJ2-7; 10 bases fit TRBD2. The length of the CDR3 is 15 residues. Trimming at V came to 3 bases and at J to 3 bases, leaving 5 bases not matched to a gene. Germline CDR1 and CDR2: MNHNS and SASEGT. The CDR3 loop is CASSERSSGSYEQYF. The CDR3 DNA reads as TGTGCCAGCAGTGAGAGGTCTAGCGGGAGCTACGAGCAGTACTTC.

This clonotype has more than one count but fewer than ten. This chain links TRBV19 with TRBJ2-7; TRBD1 agrees at 9 bases. The V gene end was trimmed by 5 bases and the J gene end by 3 bases; junction bases not matched to a gene: 14. Germline CDR1 is LNHDA and CDR2 is SQIVND (reference sequence). The CDR3 contains 17 residues. CDR3 in amino acids: CASSSFSSGDRDYEQYF. DNA of the CDR3: TGTGCCAGTAGTTCATTTTCCTCCGGGGACAGGGACTACGAGCAGTACTTC.